This T cell receptor (beta chain) is drawn from a study of cytomegalovirus exposure and HLA in healthy donors. The CDR3 length is 17 residues. Study-wide findings and caveats: The finding came from a later analysis; first-cohort TCR clusters tended to co-occur in the roughly 110 validation repertoires.

As to this clone: Its target is not known.

TCRdb's table, derived via immunoSEQ multiplex PCR, lists solely in-frame clones and lacks some. In the table there are some 150,000 clones, 80% to 90% of which are singletons. The TCR was taken from a man aged 18 to 29 in good health and CMV-seropositive. The sequenced material came from PBMCs. The chain recombines TRBV1 with TRBJ2-2; no check of the table's D call, TRBD2, against the DNA was made. TRBV1 corresponds to a pseudogene. The CDR3 is CTSSQDHRERHTGELFF. Written as DNA, the CDR3 is TGCACCAGCAGCCAAGATCACCGGGAGAGACACACCGGGGAGCTGTTTTTT.